One TCR beta chain is described in this entry. Its antigen specificity is not known. Within one base of it there is no much larger clone, and no base qualities were kept. This record belongs to a study of OX40 agonist ivuxolimab in advanced cancers. The study in broad terms: The costimulatory receptor OX40 (CD134) was targeted by ivuxolimab, a fully human IgG2 agonistic monoclonal antibody. In the dose-escalation cohort, 75% to 90% of patients were male, and the mean age was around 65 years with a range of roughly 20 to 80. Intravenous ivuxolimab was administered to patients every 2 weeks at six dose levels: 0.01, 0.1, 0.3, 1.5, 3 and 10 mg/kg. The paper covers the monotherapy dose-escalation part of the phase I ivuxolimab trial, which included N of about 56 patients. Of the approximately 54 patients in dose escalation, approximately 20 had hepatocellular carcinoma, around 15 had melanoma, 9 had renal cell carcinoma and 9 had head and neck cancer. Partial responses occurred in three dose-escalation patients: two with cutaneous melanoma and one with hepatocellular carcinoma. The purpose of peripheral TCRbeta sequencing was to test whether ivuxolimab changed TCR sequence diversity and led to clonal T-cell expansion. Patients were allowed to have had prior anti-PD-1, anti-PD-L1 or anti-CTLA-4 therapy, and roughly 40% of the dose-escalation patients had been treated with checkpoint inhibitors.

The trial excluded patients who had a history of autoimmune disease or who were on systemic immunosuppression. Peripheral blood for TCR sequencing was collected from all dose cohorts at baseline, on cycle 4 day 1, and on cycle 7 day 1. The samples were drawn from a first-in-human, open-label, multicenter phase I dose-escalation trial of ivuxolimab. Adults with locally advanced or metastatic head and neck squamous cell, hepatocellular, melanoma or renal cell carcinoma were enrolled in the trial. Before TCR sequencing, CD4+ and CD8+ T cells were separately sorted from peripheral blood. The germline V gene (reference sequence) sets CDR1 to SGHKS and CDR2 to YYEKEE. Relative to germline, V is missing 2 bases and J is missing 3 bases, with 5 bases of the junction outside any gene match. Inclusive of the bounding cysteine and phenylalanine, the CDR3 is 15 residues long. The CDR3 DNA has 45 bases and is translated from base 1.

What the work shows at the level of the full study, not this receptor alone: Low levels of normalized T-cell clonal expansion were also seen in some patients who did not respond. On average, CD8+ T cells showed more expanded clones than CD4+ T cells after ivuxolimab. In the 0.1-3.0 mg/kg groups, partial responders were among the patients with the lowest normalized peripheral clonal expansion, particularly in CD8+ T cells. The antigen specificity of the clonally expanded peripheral T cells was not determined. At doses of 0.1 to 3.0 mg/kg, clonal expansion of both CD4+ and CD8+ blood T cells was observed from baseline to week 6.

Genomic DNA was extracted from sorted cells for sequencing of the TCRbeta CDR3 region. TCRbeta CDR3 regions were sequenced using the immunoSEQ Assay. TCRdb carries this immuneACCESS record with in-frame sequences only. Its versions omit some clonotypes, under half of them owing to an unresolved V gene in the studies checked, with the rest unexplained. The sample table holds about 40,000 clones, of which more than 75% were seen once. Around 20% of the sample lies in the top ten. The sample consisted of CD4+ or CD8+ T cells sorted from blood, taken in a trial of the OX40 agonist ivuxolimab. The chain was built from TRBV5-5 and TRBJ2-7; 10 central nucleotides agree with TRBD2. This TCR was sampled from an adult with an advanced solid tumor such as melanoma, head and neck, liver or kidney cancer. The CDR3 amino acid sequence is: CASSLGASGSYEQYF. The bases read TGTGCCAGCAGCTTAGGGGCTAGCGGGAGCTACGAGCAGTACTTC.